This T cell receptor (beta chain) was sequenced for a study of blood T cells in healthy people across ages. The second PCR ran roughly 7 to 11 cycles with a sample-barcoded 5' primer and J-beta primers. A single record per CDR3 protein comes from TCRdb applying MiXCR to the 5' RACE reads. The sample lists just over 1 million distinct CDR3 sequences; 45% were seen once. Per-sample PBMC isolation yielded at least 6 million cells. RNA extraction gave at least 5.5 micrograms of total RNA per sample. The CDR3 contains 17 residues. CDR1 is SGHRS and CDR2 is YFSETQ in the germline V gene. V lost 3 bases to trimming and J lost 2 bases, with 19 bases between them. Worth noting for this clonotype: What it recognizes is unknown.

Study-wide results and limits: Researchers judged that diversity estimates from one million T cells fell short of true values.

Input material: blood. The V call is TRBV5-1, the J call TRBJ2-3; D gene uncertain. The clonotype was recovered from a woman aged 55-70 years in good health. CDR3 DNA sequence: TGCGCCAGCAGCTATACCAAGCTAGGCGCTTCCACAGATACGCAGTATTTT. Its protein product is CASSYTKLGASTDTQYF.